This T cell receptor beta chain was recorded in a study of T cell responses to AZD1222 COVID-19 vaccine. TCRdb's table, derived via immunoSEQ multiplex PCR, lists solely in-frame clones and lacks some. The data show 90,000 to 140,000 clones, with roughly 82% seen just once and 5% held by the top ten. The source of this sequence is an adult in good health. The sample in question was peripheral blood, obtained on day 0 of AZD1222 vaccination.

The CDR3 bases are TGCGCCAGCAGCTTGGTAGCGGGAAAAAGTGAAGCTTTCTTT. This sequence encodes CASSLVAGKSEAFF. This chain uses TRBV5-1 with TRBJ1-1; unclear D gene. V was clipped by 0 bases and J by 7 bases, with 13 bases between them. The CDR3 sequence is 14 residues long. Germline loops: CDR1 SGHRS, CDR2 YFSETQ.